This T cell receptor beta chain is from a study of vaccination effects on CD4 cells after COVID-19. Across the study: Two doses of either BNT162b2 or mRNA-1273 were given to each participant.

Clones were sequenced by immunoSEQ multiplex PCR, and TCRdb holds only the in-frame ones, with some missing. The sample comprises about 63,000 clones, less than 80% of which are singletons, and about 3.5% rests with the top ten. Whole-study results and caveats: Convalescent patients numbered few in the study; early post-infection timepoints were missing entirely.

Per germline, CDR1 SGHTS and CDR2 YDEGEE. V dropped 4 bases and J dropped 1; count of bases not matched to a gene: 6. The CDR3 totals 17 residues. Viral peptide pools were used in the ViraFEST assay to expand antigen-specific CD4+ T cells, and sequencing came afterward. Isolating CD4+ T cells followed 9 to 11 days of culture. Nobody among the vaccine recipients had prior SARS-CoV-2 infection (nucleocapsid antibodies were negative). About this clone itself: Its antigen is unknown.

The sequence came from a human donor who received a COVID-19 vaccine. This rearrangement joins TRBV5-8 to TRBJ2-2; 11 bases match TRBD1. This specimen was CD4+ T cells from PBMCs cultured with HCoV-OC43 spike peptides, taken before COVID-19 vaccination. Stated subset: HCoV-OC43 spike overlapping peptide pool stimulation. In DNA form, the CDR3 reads TGTGCCAGCAGCAGATGGACAGGGGGCAGGAACACCGGGGAGCTGTTTTTT. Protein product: CASSRWTGGRNTGELFF.